Below, 32 T cell receptor beta chains from the same sample are listed, as sequenced in a study of PD-1 blockade in mismatch repair-deficient tumors. This table comes from immunoSEQ multiplex PCR, and its TCRdb copy is limited to in-frame clones, with some not included. The table shows about 8,700 clones, with 75% to 90% occurring only once. Their antigens are not known. Documented time point: 10-day in vitro stimulation with candidate neoantigen peptide 7. Sequences were derived from cells cultured in vitro, sampled from a patient treated with pembrolizumab. The source is an adult with mismatch repair-deficient cancer.

This clone has a single count. The chain couples TRBV18 to TRBJ2-7; maybe TRBD2 (6 bases). This CDR3 is 14 amino acids long. Germline lookup yields CDR1 KGHSH and CDR2 LQKENI. Trimming took off 6 bases at V and 3 bases at J, with 15 bases between the two ends. In nucleotides, the CDR3 is TGTGCCAGCTCCCCGACTAGAGAGCTCTACGAGCAGTACTTC. It yields the protein CASSPTRELYEQYF. The entire variable domain, with the rest obtained from reference TRBV18 and TRBJ2-7, is as follows: NAGVMQNPRHLVRRRGQEARLRCSPMKGHSHVYWYRQLPEEGLKFMVYLQKENIIDESGMPKERFSAEFPKEGPSILRIQQVVRGDSAAYFCASSPTRELYEQYFGPGTRLTVT.

This clone has only one observation. This chain links TRBV7-6 with TRBJ2-5; D might be TRBD2 (5 bases). The CDR3 covers 12 residues. Per germline, CDR1 SGHVS and CDR2 FNYEAQ. Trimming took 3 bases from V and 6 from J, leaving 8 bases between them. The CDR3, as DNA: TGTGCCAGCAGCTTGTGGAGGAAGACCCAGTACTTC. Translation gives CASSLWRKTQYF. The whole variable domain, remainder taken from reference TRBV7-6 and TRBJ2-5, is GAGVSQSPRYKVTKRGQDVALRCDPISGHVSLYWYRQALGQGPEFLTYFNYEAQQDKSGLPNDRFSAERPEGSISTLTIQRTEQRDSAMYRCASSLWRKTQYFGPGTRLLVL.

In this sample, this clone turned up a few times. The chain joins TRBV7-9 to TRBJ1-5, with D perhaps TRBD1 (5 bases). Trimming took off 0 bases at V and 3 bases at J, with 9 bases between the two ends. CDR3 length equals 15 residues. Germline-derived CDR1 and CDR2 are SEHNR and FQNEAQ (reference sequence). The CDR3 region is CASSLAGDLNQPQHF. In DNA form, the CDR3 reads TGTGCCAGCAGCTTAGCGGGGGACCTCAATCAGCCCCAGCATTTT.

This chain connects TRBV27 to TRBJ2-7; no definite D call. Germline assignment: CDR1 MNHEY and CDR2 SMNVEV (reference sequence). This CDR3 spans 13 amino acids. Trimming removed 1 base from V and 7 bases from J, with 11 bases in between. The CDR3 reads CASSLFGVGEQYF. CDR3 bases: TGTGCCAGCAGTTTATTCGGAGTCGGGGAGCAGTACTTC.

This rearrangement joins TRBV9 to TRBJ1-6; D gene unclear. The germline V gene encodes CDR1 SGDLS and CDR2 YYNGEE. CDR3 size: 14 residues. Deletions cut 1 base from V and 9 bases from J, with 11 bases between. The CDR3 reads CASSVTPIGSPLHF. The DNA of the CDR3 is TGTGCCAGCAGCGTAACCCCCATAGGTTCACCCCTCCACTTT.

J is TRBJ1-6 and V is TRBV6-5; TRBD1 agrees at 7 bases. The CDR3 runs to 15 residues. Trimming took 6 bases from V and 5 from J; bases not matched to a gene: 7. Germline assignment: CDR1 MNHEY and CDR2 SVGAGI. The DNA of the CDR3 is TGTGCCAGCAGCCCAGCCGACAGGGATAATTCACCCCTCCACTTT. Protein sequence: CASSPADRDNSPLHF.

The rearrangement links TRBV18 to TRBJ1-2; the D is unclear. The CDR3 totals 14 residues. Per the germline V gene, CDR1 is KGHSH and CDR2 is LQKENI. V lost 0 bases and J 4 bases, leaving 9 bases between the germline ends. The CDR3 DNA reads TGTGCCAGCTCACCACCGAGCCAGCCCTATGGCTACACCTTC. This gives the protein CASSPPSQPYGYTF. The full variable domain, in which reference TRBV18 and TRBJ1-2 provide the parts outside the CDR3, is NAGVMQNPRHLVRRRGQEARLRCSPMKGHSHVYWYRQLPEEGLKFMVYLQKENIIDESGMPKERFSAEFPKEGPSILRIQQVVRGDSAAYFCASSPPSQPYGYTFGSGTRLTVV.

The rearrangement links TRBV28 to TRBJ1-3; 7 bases map to TRBD1. CDR3 size: 15 residues. With V trimmed by 6 bases and J by 0 bases, 5 bases remained unmatched. CDR1 is MDHEN and CDR2 is SYDVKM in the germline V gene. In nucleotides, the CDR3 is TGTGCCAGCAGAGGCCGACAGGGCTCTGGAAACACCATATATTTT. Translation: CASRGRQGSGNTIYF.

The chain uses TRBV2 and TRBJ2-4; no definite D call. V lost 4 bases and J lost 0, with 7 bases in between. The CDR3 is 14 amino acids. The germline V gene has CDR1 SNHLY and CDR2 FYNNEI. CDR3 bases: TGTGCCAGCAGTGCGTCGGTAGCCAAAAACATTCAGTACTTC. It is translated as CASSASVAKNIQYF.

The rearrangement joins TRBV7-3 to TRBJ2-1; 9 nucleotides line up with TRBD2. This CDR3 is 15 amino acids long. The V gene end was trimmed by 4 bases and the J gene end by 6 bases; junction bases not matched to a gene: 7. Germline V CDR1 and CDR2: SGHTA, FQGTGA. The CDR3 DNA is TGTGCCAGCAGCTCCGGGACTAGCACCCTCAATGAGCAGTTCTTC. Encoded protein: CASSSGTSTLNEQFF.

This clone is large. The J gene is TRBJ2-1, the V gene TRBV2; TRBD2 aligns across 9 bases. There are 14 residues in the CDR3. Germline V gene lookup returns CDR1 SNHLY and CDR2 FYNNEI. Losses at the gene ends were 10 bases for V and 5 bases for J; bases not matched to a gene: 9. CDR3: CAILAGEADNEQFF. As DNA, the CDR3 is TGTGCCATTTTAGCGGGAGAGGCGGACAATGAGCAGTTCTTC.

As DNA, the CDR3 is TGCAGCGGGGGACAGGGGGCGCCCGAGCAGTACTTC. Translating gives CSGGQGAPEQYF. The chain employs TRBV29-1 and TRBJ2-7, with 12 nucleotides matching TRBD1. The CDR3 extends over 12 amino acids. Per the germline V gene, CDR1 is SQVTM and CDR2 is ANQGSEA. Trimming at V came to 7 bases and at J to 6 bases, leaving 4 bases not matched to a gene.

The V gene is TRBV6-1, the J gene TRBJ2-1; 7 nucleotides agree with TRBD2. V lost 2 bases to trimming and J lost 2 bases; unmatched junction nucleotides: 6. In germline, CDR1 is MNHNS, CDR2 SASEGT. The CDR3 sequence is 16 residues long. In DNA form, the CDR3 reads TGTGCCAGCAGTGAACCGGCGGGAGCGCCCTACAATGAGCAGTTCTTC. This encodes CASSEPAGAPYNEQFF.

The chain carries TRBV7-2 and TRBJ2-7, with D possibly matching TRBD1 (5 bases). The CDR3 spans 14 residues. Trimming pared 2 bases from V and 3 bases from J, leaving 11 bases between. Germline V gene data show CDR1 as SGHTA and CDR2 as FQGNSA. The DNA of the CDR3 is TGTGCCAGCAGCTTATTGGGGCGGAACTACGAGCAGTACTTC. Amino acid sequence: CASSLLGRNYEQYF.

The rearrangement uses TRBV19 and TRBJ1-2, with a tentative D call TRBD1 (5 bases). V lost 5 bases and J 2 bases, leaving 12 bases between the germline ends. This CDR3 has 14 residues. Germline V CDR1 and CDR2: LNHDA, SQIVND (reference sequence). In DNA, the CDR3 is TGTGCCAGTAGTCTGACCAGGGCGAACTATGGCTACACCTTC. The encoded protein is CASSLTRANYGYTF.

This chain joins TRBV11-2 and TRBJ2-5, with D possibly TRBD2 on 6 matching bases. The CDR3 length is 15 residues. Germline loops: CDR1 SGHAT, CDR2 FQNNGV. The ends were cut back, 5 bases at V and 3 bases at J, with 16 bases in the middle. The CDR3 sequence: CASSLRLGMEETQYF. The CDR3 DNA follows: TGTGCCAGCAGCCTGCGACTAGGGATGGAAGAGACCCAGTACTTC.

The rearrangement links TRBV5-1 to TRBJ2-4; D may be TRBD1 (6 bases). Trimming left V 3 bases short and J 5 bases short, with 9 bases between. The CDR3 consists of 13 residues. The germline gives CDR1 SGHRS, CDR2 YFSETQ. The CDR3 region is CASSSGVQNIQYF. The DNA for the CDR3 is TGCGCCAGCAGCTCAGGGGTCCAAAACATTCAGTACTTC.

The gene calls are TRBV6-5 and TRBJ2-2; TRBD2 might be the D (5 bases). Trimming took off 5 bases at V and 1 base at J, with 8 bases between the two ends. CDR3 size: 14 residues. Germline V gene sequence: CDR1 MNHEY, CDR2 SVGAGI. The CDR3 region is CASSREGNTGELFF. For the CDR3, the DNA is TGTGCCAGCAGTCGGGAAGGGAACACCGGGGAGCTGTTTTTT.

This chain connects TRBV27 to TRBJ2-1; D is unresolved. Trimming took 3 bases from V and 0 from J, leaving 9 bases between them. Per germline, CDR1 MNHEY and CDR2 SMNVEV (reference sequence). This CDR3 region has 15 residues. CDR3 region: CASSLIGPSYNEQFF. CDR3 bases: TGTGCCAGCAGTTTGATCGGCCCCTCCTACAATGAGCAGTTCTTC.

The gene calls are TRBV11-2 and TRBJ2-1; perhaps D is TRBD1 or TRBD2 (5 bases each). CDR3 length: 14 residues. V dropped 5 bases and J dropped 7 bases, with 15 bases sitting between them. Germline CDR1 is SGHAT and CDR2 is FQNNGV. The CDR3 here is CASSPGRFKNEQFF. The CDR3 DNA follows: TGTGCCAGCAGCCCGGGACGGTTTAAAAATGAGCAGTTCTTC.

There are a few counts of this clone. The J gene is TRBJ2-7, the V gene TRBV5-4; maybe TRBD1 (6 bases). The CDR3 covers 14 residues. V lost 0 bases and J 4 bases, leaving 11 bases between the germline ends. Germline-derived CDR1 and CDR2 are SGHNT and YYREEE (reference sequence). The CDR3: CASSLGQGKYEQYF. DNA for the CDR3: TGTGCCAGCAGCTTGGGGCAGGGGAAGTACGAGCAGTACTTC.

This sequence joins TRBV7-9 and TRBJ1-6; TRBD1 matches at 9 bases. V lost 5 bases to trimming and J lost 9 bases; unmatched junction nucleotides: 11. CDR3 length: 16 residues. Germline V gives CDR1 SEHNR, CDR2 FQNEAQ (reference sequence). The CDR3 protein is CASSRLIDRGTSPLHF. DNA for the CDR3: TGTGCCAGCAGCCGCCTAATCGACAGGGGGACTTCACCCCTCCACTTT. The entire variable domain, with the rest obtained from reference TRBV7-9 and TRBJ1-6, is as follows: DTGVSQNPRHKITKRGQNVTFRCDPISEHNRLYWYRQTLGQGPEFLTYFQNEAQLEKSRLLSDRFSAERPKGSFSTLEIQRTEQGDSAMYLCASSRLIDRGTSPLHFGNGTRLTVT.

The gene calls are TRBV9 and TRBJ1-2; unclear D gene. The germline gives CDR1 SGDLS, CDR2 YYNGEE. Trimming cost V 4 bases and J 0 bases, with 13 bases left between them. The CDR3 extends over 15 amino acids. CDR3 DNA: TGTGCCAGCAGCTCACCCTACGGGACTAACTATGGCTACACCTTC. Translation: CASSSPYGTNYGYTF. The full variable domain, completed using reference TRBV9 and TRBJ1-2, is DSGVTQTPKHLITATGQRVTLRCSPRSGDLSVYWYQQSLDQGLQFLIQYYNGEERAKGNILERFSAQQFPDLHSELNLSSLELGDSALYFCASSSPYGTNYGYTFGSGTRLTVV.

The chain employs TRBV28 and TRBJ2-3; TRBD1 aligns across 8 bases. Germline V gene data show CDR1 as MDHEN and CDR2 as SYDVKM. Losses at the gene ends were 2 bases for V and 6 bases for J; bases not matched to a gene: 7. This CDR3 region has 15 residues. For the CDR3, the DNA is TGTGCCAGCAGTTTACGCCAGGGGGCGGTGGATACGCAGTATTTT. Translating gives CASSLRQGAVDTQYF.

This chain links TRBV9 with TRBJ2-5, with D perhaps given as TRBD1 or TRBD2 (5 bases each). CDR1 is SGDLS and CDR2 is YYNGEE in the germline V gene. This CDR3 is 14 amino acids long. V was clipped by 0 bases and J by 0 bases, with 6 bases between them. For the CDR3, the DNA is TGTGCCAGCAGCGTAGGGGGGTACCAAGAGACCCAGTACTTC. This codes for CASSVGGYQETQYF.

The J gene is TRBJ2-7, the V gene TRBV27; D perhaps matches TRBD1 (5 bases). Trimming took off 5 bases at V and 2 bases at J, with 19 bases between the two ends. The length of the CDR3 is 16 residues. Germline V gene sequence: CDR1 MNHEY, CDR2 SMNVEV (reference sequence). The CDR3 spells CASSGVGAAETYEQYF. The CDR3 nucleotides are TGTGCCAGCAGTGGGGTTGGGGCAGCAGAAACCTACGAGCAGTACTTC.

The genes are TRBV28 and TRBJ2-3, with 8 bases lining up with TRBD2. The germline gives CDR1 MDHEN, CDR2 SYDVKM. J was trimmed by 5 bases and V by 3 bases; bases with no gene match: 13. CDR3 length equals 17 residues. The CDR3 coding sequence is TGTGCCAGCAGTTTCCAACTTACTAGCGGCCCCCAAGATACGCAGTATTTT. Protein product: CASSFQLTSGPQDTQYF.

The chain employs TRBV7-9 and TRBJ1-4; D is unclear. The CDR3 has 14 amino acids. V dropped 5 bases and J dropped 7 bases, with 14 bases sitting between them. Germline-derived CDR1 and CDR2 are SEHNR and FQNEAQ (reference sequence). The CDR3 here is CASSPVWDAEKLFF. In nucleotides, the CDR3 is TGTGCCAGCAGCCCCGTATGGGATGCTGAAAAACTGTTTTTT.

This clone was recorded only once. The J gene is TRBJ1-2, the V gene TRBV4-1, with a possible D match to TRBD1 (6 bases). This CDR3 region has 14 residues. Germline lookup yields CDR1 MGHRA and CDR2 YSYEKL. V was trimmed by 3 bases and J by 1 base, leaving 9 bases between them. The CDR3 loop is CASSQSDSNYGYTF. The CDR3 coding sequence is TGCGCCAGCAGCCAGTCGGACAGTAACTATGGCTACACCTTC.

The chain uses TRBV19 and TRBJ2-1, with D perhaps matching TRBD1 or TRBD2 (5 bases each). The CDR3 covers 14 residues. Looked up from germline, CDR1 is LNHDA and CDR2 is SQIVND (reference sequence). Between the trimmed V and J ends, which lost 9 bases and 0 bases, there was a span of 12 bases. CDR3 residues: CASRDPSSYNEQFF. CDR3 nucleotides: TGTGCCAGCCGGGACCCCAGCTCCTACAATGAGCAGTTCTTC.

This rearrangement joins TRBV7-8 to TRBJ2-1, with 8 bases that match TRBD2. This CDR3 is built from 14 residues. The V segment lost 1 base and the J segment 8 bases; nucleotides outside the gene matches: 4. In germline, CDR1 is SGHVS, CDR2 FQNEAQ. The CDR3 sequence: CASSLGTSQDEQFF. CDR3 DNA: TGTGCCAGCAGCTTAGGGACTAGCCAGGATGAGCAGTTCTTC.

This chain links TRBV29-1 with TRBJ2-5; no clear D gene. Per germline, CDR1 SQVTM and CDR2 ANQGSEA. V lost 5 bases, J lost 2 bases, and 6 bases lay in between. CDR3 length: 11 amino acids. The CDR3 DNA reads as TGCAGCGTTCGCCAGCAAGAGACCCAGTACTTC. Residues: CSVRQQETQYF.